This T cell receptor (beta chain) was sequenced during a study of cytomegalovirus exposure and HLA in healthy donors. Findings and caveats of the study: Reports credit the classifier with highly specific, highly sensitive diagnosis of cytomegalovirus status.

Generated by immunoSEQ multiplex PCR, the TCRdb table keeps only in-frame clones and is missing some. The sample records about 160,000 clones, 80% to 85% being singletons. This clone was observed a single time. What it binds is not known. This CDR3 is 15 amino acids long. V dropped 6 bases and J dropped 4; count of bases not matched to a gene: 9. Germline V CDR1 and CDR2: SNHLY, FYNNEI. The receptor was isolated from a man younger than 40 in good health and CMV-seropositive. This rearrangement joins TRBV2 to TRBJ1-5, with 7 bases fitting TRBD1. The material sequenced was PBMCs. The CDR3 DNA follows: TGTGCCAGCAGAGCTCACGGGACAGATAATCAGCCCCAGCATTTT. Encoded protein: CASRAHGTDNQPQHF.